The 21 T cell receptor beta chains listed next were all sequenced from one sample in a study of CD8 T cells in Susac syndrome. With random hexamers, roughly 0.45 to 1 ug RNA was reverse transcribed. TCRdb analysed the immunoSEQ multiplex PCR reads with MiXCR anew, one entry per CDR3 protein. Of 85,000 to 120,000 distinct CDR3 sequences listed, around 94% were seen once; the top ten hold 0.4% to 0.5%. Source material: CD8+ T cells from PBMCs. The receptors stem from a human donor with Susac syndrome.

Here the CDR3 DNA reads TGTGCCAGCAGTGAGCGCAGTGAGTCCTACAATGAGCAGTTCTTC. Translated: CASSERSESYNEQFF. The chain recombines TRBV2 with TRBJ2-1; D call uncertain. The CDR3 loop spans 15 amino acids. Germline V lookup: CDR1 SNHLY, CDR2 FYNNEI. V was pared by 3 bases and J by 1 base, with 10 bases between.

A single count supports this clonotype. The gene calls are TRBV10-3 and TRBJ1-5; D may be TRBD1 (5 bases). Germline V gives CDR1 ENHRY, CDR2 SYGVKD. The V end lost 0 bases, the J end lost 0 bases, and 12 bases lay between the germline ends. There are 17 residues in the CDR3. The CDR3, as DNA: TGTGCCATCAGTGAGTCGAACCCCGGGGGTAGCAATCAGCCCCAGCATTTT. Translating it yields CAISESNPGGSNQPQHF.

The chain links TRBV4-3 to TRBJ2-1, with TRBD2 matching 13 bases. V trimming: 3 bases; J trimming: 6 bases; junction bases outside the gene matches: 11. Germline CDR1 is LGHNA and CDR2 is YSLEER. The CDR3 length is 18 residues. The DNA for the CDR3 is TGCGCCAGCAGCCAGGCCGGACTAGCGGGGGCAGGGGCCAATGAGCAGTTCTTC. It encodes CASSQAGLAGAGANEQFF.

This chain links TRBV7-7 with TRBJ2-5; TRBD1 agrees at 11 bases. Germline-derived CDR1 and CDR2 are SSHAT and FNYEAQ (reference sequence). The trim removed 4 bases at V and 4 bases at J, leaving 5 bases unmatched. The CDR3 loop spans 15 amino acids. CDR3 region: CASSSDRGRGETQYF. Here the CDR3 DNA reads TGTGCCAGCAGCTCGGACAGGGGGCGCGGAGAGACCCAGTACTTC. The complete variable domain, with remaining parts taken from reference TRBV7-7 and TRBJ2-5, reads GAGVSQSPRYKVTKRGQDVTLRCDPISSHATLYWYQQALGQGPEFLTYFNYEAQPDKSGLPSDRFSAERPEGSISTLTIQRTEQRDSAMYRCASSSDRGRGETQYFGPGTRLLVL.

This chain connects TRBV7-6 to TRBJ2-3; no clear D gene. The V gene lost 0 bases and the J gene lost 1 base, with 5 bases spanning the gap. Germline values: CDR1 SGHVS, CDR2 FNYEAQ. The CDR3 runs to 14 residues. CDR3 coding DNA: TGTGCCAGCAGCTTAGCCGTCGGCACAGATACGCAGTATTTT. It codes for CASSLAVGTDTQYF.

The chain recombines TRBV7-3 with TRBJ2-1, with TRBD2 identical over 8 bases. Germline trimming cut 5 bases from V and 8 bases from J; bases unmatched to any gene: 14. This CDR3 contains 16 residues. CDR1 SGHTA and CDR2 FQGTGA come from the germline V gene. The chain's CDR3 is CASSPTGGGLIDEQFF. The CDR3 DNA is TGTGCCAGCAGCCCTACTGGCGGGGGGCTCATCGATGAGCAGTTCTTC.

The chain joins TRBV4-1 to TRBJ2-2; D gene unclear. Trimming removed 3 bases from V and 6 bases from J, with 5 bases in between. This CDR3 is built from 12 residues. Germline-derived CDR1 and CDR2 are MGHRA and YSYEKL. The CDR3 reads CASSHPPGELFF. The CDR3 DNA sequence: TGCGCCAGCAGCCACCCTCCCGGGGAGCTGTTTTTT.

This chain joins TRBV29-1 and TRBJ2-1, with 15 bases lining up with TRBD2. Trimming at V came to 8 bases and at J to 2 bases, leaving 7 bases not matched to a gene. In germline, CDR1 is SQVTM, CDR2 ANQGSEA. The CDR3 runs to 16 residues. The chain's CDR3 is CSLLGTSGGTYNEQFF. The DNA for the CDR3 is TGCAGCTTGCTCGGGACTAGCGGGGGGACCTACAATGAGCAGTTCTTC.

The V gene is TRBV6-5, the J gene TRBJ1-1; possibly TRBD1 for D (5 bases). V was trimmed by 8 bases and J by 3 bases, leaving 16 bases between them. CDR3 length: 14 residues. The germline V gene encodes CDR1 MNHEY and CDR2 SVGAGI. The CDR3 region has the DNA TGTGCCAGCTCAAACAGGAATGAGTACACTGAAGCTTTCTTT. Translated, it gives CASSNRNEYTEAFF.

The rearrangement joins TRBV12-3 or TRBV12-4 to TRBJ1-2; TRBD1 aligns across 7 bases. V was clipped by 5 bases and J by 12 bases; unmatched bases: 12. The CDR3 contains 13 residues. The DNA for the CDR3 is TGTGCCAGCAGTCCCGGACAGGCTGCGAGCGACACCTTC. Amino acid sequence: CASSPGQAASDTF.

The chain is built from TRBV21-1 and TRBJ2-1; no check of the table's D call, TRBD1, against the DNA was made. TRBV21-1 is shown as a pseudogene. This CDR3 contains 14 residues. CDR3 sequence: CASSSSPGPGRQFF. CDR3 in DNA: TGTGCCAGCAGCAGCAGCCCCGGTCCGGGTCGACAGTTCTTC.

The chain couples TRBV7-9 to TRBJ2-7, with D tentatively TRBD1 (5 bases). Between the trimmed V and J ends, which lost 5 bases and 2 bases, there was a span of 13 bases. The germline gives CDR1 SEHNR, CDR2 FQNEAQ (reference sequence). The CDR3 has 14 amino acids. The CDR3 DNA reads as TGTGCCAGCAGCCGAGAGACAGCGACCTACGAGCAGTACTTC. Its translation is CASSRETATYEQYF.

The genes are TRBV27 and TRBJ1-3; no reliable D call. Germline lookup yields CDR1 MNHEY and CDR2 SMNVEV (reference sequence). This CDR3 has 11 amino acids. Trimming shortened V by 8 bases and J by 0 bases, and 2 bases separated the two germline ends. The CDR3 protein is CASYSGNTIYF. The DNA for the CDR3 is TGTGCCAGCTACTCTGGAAACACCATATATTTT.

The V gene is TRBV7-6, the J gene TRBJ2-7; 7 nucleotides agree with TRBD1. V was pared by 5 bases and J by 3 bases, with 7 bases of the junction left unmatched. The length of the CDR3 is 14 residues. The germline V gene encodes CDR1 SGHVS and CDR2 FNYEAQ. The CDR3 nucleotides read TGTGCCAGCAGCCCTGGGACAGAGCGCTACGAGCAGTACTTC. Protein sequence: CASSPGTERYEQYF.

The V call is TRBV4-1, the J call TRBJ2-1; a weak D match, TRBD1 (5 bases). V was shortened by 0 bases and J by 8 bases, with 11 bases between the two germline ends. The length of the CDR3 is 14 residues. Per germline, CDR1 MGHRA and CDR2 YSYEKL. The CDR3 DNA reads as TGCGCCAGCAGCCAAGAACCAGGGAACCATGAGCAGTTCTTC. It translates to CASSQEPGNHEQFF.

The chain couples TRBV21-1 to TRBJ2-1; TRBD1 is the table's D call, not checked against the DNA. TRBV21-1 is noted as a pseudogene. This CDR3 is 11 amino acids long. CDR3 protein: CASSSRDSQFF. For the CDR3, the DNA is TGTGCCAGCAGCTCCCGGGACAGTCAGTTCTTC.

V gene TRBV5-1 combines with J gene TRBJ2-1, with TRBD1 matching 9 bases. V lost 3 bases to trimming and J lost 4 bases; unmatched junction nucleotides: 5. The CDR3 contains 15 residues. Germline V CDR1 and CDR2: SGHRS, YFSETQ. The CDR3 loop reads CASSWGQGGYNEQFF. CDR3 DNA sequence: TGCGCCAGCAGCTGGGGACAGGGAGGTTACAATGAGCAGTTCTTC.

The V and J genes are TRBV20-1 and TRBJ1-2; 8 bases fit TRBD1. The V gene end was trimmed by 1 base and the J gene end by 5 bases; junction bases not matched to a gene: 6. Per the germline V gene, CDR1 is DFQATT and CDR2 is SNEGSKA (reference sequence). The CDR3 sequence is 14 residues long. DNA for the CDR3: TGCAGTGCTAGAGTAGACAGGGGTACATATGGCTACACCTTC. Its translation: CSARVDRGTYGYTF.

The J gene is TRBJ2-7, the V gene TRBV15; 8 bases match TRBD1. The V gene end was trimmed by 2 bases and the J gene end by 3 bases; junction bases not matched to a gene: 6. The length of the CDR3 is 15 residues. From germline, CDR1 is LNHNV and CDR2 YYDKDF (reference sequence). The CDR3 nucleotides are TGTGCCACCAGCAGAAATCGGACAGGGAACTACGAGCAGTACTTC. Translated, it gives CATSRNRTGNYEQYF.

This clonotype appeared once. The chain is built from TRBV5-6 and TRBJ2-1, with TRBD2 identical over 12 bases. V gave up 2 bases and J gave up 7 bases; unmatched junction bases: 7. Germline loops: CDR1 SGHDT, CDR2 YYEEEE. This CDR3 comprises 16 residues. The CDR3 DNA is TGTGCCAGCAGCTTATACACTAGCGGGGGGCGGAATGAGCAGTTCTTC. Its protein is CASSLYTSGGRNEQFF. Full variable domain (remainder filled in from reference TRBV5-6 and TRBJ2-1): DAGVTQSPTHLIKTRGQQVTLRCSPKSGHDTVSWYQQALGQGPQFIFQYYEEEERQRGNFPDRFSGHQFPNYSSELNVNALLLGDSALYLCASSLYTSGGRNEQFFGPGTRLTVL.

V gene TRBV5-6 combines with J gene TRBJ2-5; either TRBD1 or TRBD2 may fit D (5 bases each). The CDR3 spans 14 residues. V was pared by 3 bases and J by 0 bases, with 9 bases between. The germline V gene has CDR1 SGHDT and CDR2 YYEEEE. CDR3 coding DNA: TGTGCCAGCAGCTGGATGGGGGACCAAGAGACCCAGTACTTC. Its protein is CASSWMGDQETQYF.